This T cell receptor beta chain was sequenced during a study of blood T cell repertoires in COVID-19. CDR3 size: 15 residues. Losses at the gene ends were 0 bases for V and 4 bases for J; bases not matched to a gene: 0. Germline V CDR1 and CDR2: SGHTA, FQGNSA. TCRdb's copy holds only in-frame clones and misses some; the assay was immunoSEQ multiplex PCR. The table has 200,000 to 300,000 clones, nearly 85% seen once; the top ten hold less than 10%. This TCR came from a human donor in a cohort sampled during active COVID-19. The J gene is TRBJ2-1, the V gene TRBV7-2, with 10 bases aligning to TRBD2. The sequencing input was peripheral blood. CDR3 sequence (DNA): TGTGCCAGCAGCTTAGCTAGCGGGAGGTACAATGAGCAGTTCTTC. It specifies CASSLASGRYNEQFF. Drawing the rest from reference TRBV7-2 and TRBJ2-1, the complete variable domain is GAGVSQSPSNKVTEKGKDVELRCDPISGHTALYWYRQSLGQGLEFLIYFQGNSAPDKSGLPSDRFSAERTGGSVSTLTIQRTQQEDSAVYLCASSLASGRYNEQFFGPGTRLTVL.